This T cell receptor beta chain was sequenced in a study of blood T cells in healthy people across ages. The second PCR ran 7 to 11 cycles with a sample-barcoded 5' primer and J-beta primers. TCRdb reanalysed the 5' RACE reads using MiXCR and keeps one entry per CDR3 protein. This sample has 700,000 to 1,000,000 distinct CDR3 sequences, with roughly 44% found just once. CDR3 size: 15 residues. CDR1 SGHRS and CDR2 YFSETQ come from the germline V gene. With 4 bases removed from V and 0 bases from J, the gap between germline ends came to 11 bases. Study-level points and caveats: PBMCs left unsorted prevented a conclusive naive versus antigen-experienced comparison. With donor CMV status unknown, expanded clonotype changes were possibly confounded. Comparison with aged donors showed that long-lived donors had more naive CD4+ cells and higher diversity.

A note on this clonotype: Its matching antigen is unknown.

Isolation of PBMCs gave at least 7 million cells per sample. The genes are TRBV5-1 and TRBJ2-1; D is possibly TRBD1 or TRBD2 (5 bases each). This clonotype was obtained from a man in his sixties in good health. The sequencing input was blood. The CDR3 loop reads CASSRDGTSYNEQFF. In DNA form, the CDR3 reads TGCGCCAGCAGCCGGGACGGAACCTCCTACAATGAGCAGTTCTTC.